One sample yielded the 9 T cell receptor beta chains listed below, sequenced in a study of chemoradiotherapy in HPV16-positive cancers. The method was immunoSEQ multiplex PCR; TCRdb's version includes in-frame clones alone and lacks a portion of them. In the table there are 65,000 to 80,000 clones, roughly 90% of which are singletons. The specimen comprised blood, sampled from a patient who underwent chemoradiotherapy. The receptors originated from a human donor with HPV-associated anogenital cancer.

This clone turned up a few times. The gene calls are TRBV5-1 and TRBJ2-1, with D maybe TRBD1 (6 bases). The length of the CDR3 is 14 residues. Germline V lookup: CDR1 SGHRS, CDR2 YFSETQ. Trimming took off 4 bases at V and 3 bases at J, with 11 bases between the two ends. The CDR3 reads CASSGRTVYNEQFF. The CDR3 region has the DNA TGCGCCAGCAGCGGAAGGACAGTCTACAATGAGCAGTTCTTC.

This clone occurred a few times. V and J are TRBV2 and TRBJ1-5; tentatively, D is TRBD1 (6 bases). Trimming took 6 bases from V and 3 from J, leaving 12 bases between them. This CDR3 has 14 residues. Germline V gene lookup returns CDR1 SNHLY and CDR2 FYNNEI. In nucleotides, the CDR3 is TGTGCCAGCAGACCGGACAGCTACAATCAGCCCCAGCATTTT. Residues: CASRPDSYNQPQHF. The whole variable domain, filled in from reference TRBV2 and TRBJ1-5, reads EPEVTQTPSHQVTQMGQEVILRCVPISNHLYFYWYRQILGQKVEFLVSFYNNEISEKSEIFDDQFSVERPDGSNFTLKIRSTKLEDSAMYFCASRPDSYNQPQHFGDGTRLSIL.

V and J are TRBV10-3 and TRBJ2-3; no clear D gene. The CDR3 extends over 14 amino acids. The V gene's germline CDR1 is ENHRY and CDR2 SYGVKD. The V end was cut by 6 bases, the J end by 2 bases, with 12 bases between. DNA of the CDR3: TGTGCCATCAGGAGCCGAGTGGACACAGATACGCAGTATTTT. Translated, it gives CAIRSRVDTDTQYF.

This clone came up a few times. The chain combines TRBV7-9 with TRBJ1-4; 10 bases align to TRBD1. CDR1 SEHNR and CDR2 FQNEAQ come from the germline V gene (reference sequence). J lost 8 bases, V lost 5 bases, and 8 bases had no gene match. This CDR3 is built from 15 residues. The CDR3 loop is CASSPTGTGVEKLFF. Written as DNA, the CDR3 is TGTGCCAGCAGCCCTACCGGGACAGGGGTCGAAAAACTGTTTTTT. The full variable domain, in which reference TRBV7-9 and TRBJ1-4 provide the parts outside the CDR3, is DTGVSQNPRHKITKRGQNVTFRCDPISEHNRLYWYRQTLGQGPEFLTYFQNEAQLEKSRLLSDRFSAERPKGSFSTLEIQRTEQGDSAMYLCASSPTGTGVEKLFFGSGTQLSVL.

V usage is TRBV30 and J usage is TRBJ1-4; 7 bases agree with TRBD1. Unmatched junction bases numbered 3, after V lost 5 bases and J lost 6 bases. CDR1 GTSNPN and CDR2 SVGIG come from the germline V gene (reference sequence). The CDR3 consists of 12 residues. CDR3 nucleotide sequence: TGTGCCTGGGACGGGACAGATGAAAAACTGTTTTTT. Translated: CAWDGTDEKLFF.

This chain connects TRBV6-1 to TRBJ1-4; 8 positions agree with TRBD1. Germline CDR1 reads MNHNS; CDR2 reads SASEGT. V was pared by 3 bases and J by 8 bases, with 8 bases of the junction left unmatched. The CDR3 covers 15 residues. CDR3 nucleotides: TGTGCCAGCAGTGAGGGACAGGCTCTAGTGGAAAAACTGTTTTTT. Encoded protein: CASSEGQALVEKLFF.

CDR3 in DNA: TGTGCCAGCAGTTTCAGGGAGGGTGAAGCTTTCTTT. Amino acids: CASSFREGEAFF. The chain links TRBV28 to TRBJ1-1; possibly TRBD1 for D (5 bases). Trimming cost V 3 bases and J 7 bases, with 9 bases left between them. CDR1 and CDR2 (germline): MDHEN, SYDVKM. This CDR3 region has 12 residues.

The J gene is TRBJ2-1, the V gene TRBV7-3, with D uncertain. The CDR3 length is 15 residues. Germline assignment: CDR1 SGHTA and CDR2 FQGTGA. V shed 1 base and J shed 4 bases, with 11 bases lying between them. CDR3 protein: CASSLRSARYNEQFF. CDR3 DNA sequence: TGTGCCAGCAGCTTAAGGTCAGCCCGATACAATGAGCAGTTCTTC.

The chain has TRBV5-5 and TRBJ1-5, with D hard to call. CDR1 is SGHKS and CDR2 is YYEKEE in the germline V gene (reference sequence). CDR3 size: 16 residues. V shed 0 bases and J shed 0 bases, with 10 bases lying between them. CDR3 in amino acids: CASSLERAYSNQPQHF. The CDR3 coding sequence is TGTGCCAGCAGCTTGGAGAGGGCTTATAGCAATCAGCCCCAGCATTTT.